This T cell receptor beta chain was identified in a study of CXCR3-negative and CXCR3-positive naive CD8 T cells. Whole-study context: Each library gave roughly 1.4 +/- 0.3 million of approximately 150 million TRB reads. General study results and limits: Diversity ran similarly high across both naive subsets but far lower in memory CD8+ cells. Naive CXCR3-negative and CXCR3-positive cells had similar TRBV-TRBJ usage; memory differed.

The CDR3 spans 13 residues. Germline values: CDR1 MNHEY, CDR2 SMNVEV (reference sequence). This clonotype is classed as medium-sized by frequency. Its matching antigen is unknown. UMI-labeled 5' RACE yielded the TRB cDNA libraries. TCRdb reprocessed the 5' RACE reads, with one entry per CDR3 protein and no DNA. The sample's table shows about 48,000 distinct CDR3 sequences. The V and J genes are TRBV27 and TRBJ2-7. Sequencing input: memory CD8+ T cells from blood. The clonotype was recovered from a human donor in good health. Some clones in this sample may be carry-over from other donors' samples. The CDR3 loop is CASSLTLSYEQYF.